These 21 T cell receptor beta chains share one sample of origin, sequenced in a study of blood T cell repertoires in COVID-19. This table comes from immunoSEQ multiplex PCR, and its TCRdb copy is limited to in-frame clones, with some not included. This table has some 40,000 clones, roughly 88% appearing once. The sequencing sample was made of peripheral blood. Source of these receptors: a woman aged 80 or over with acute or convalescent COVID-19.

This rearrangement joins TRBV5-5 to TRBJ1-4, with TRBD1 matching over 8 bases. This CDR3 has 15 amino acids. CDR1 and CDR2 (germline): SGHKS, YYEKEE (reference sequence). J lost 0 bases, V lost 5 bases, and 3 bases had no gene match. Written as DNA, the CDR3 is TGTGCCAGCAGGCCGGGACAGGCAACTAATGAAAAACTGTTTTTT. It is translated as CASRPGQATNEKLFF. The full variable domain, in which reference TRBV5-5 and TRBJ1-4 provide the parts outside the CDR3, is DAGVTQSPTHLIKTRGQQVTLRCSPISGHKSVSWYQQVLGQGPQFIFQYYEKEERGRGNFPDRFSARQFPNYSSELNVNALLLGDSALYLCASRPGQATNEKLFFGSGTQLSVL.

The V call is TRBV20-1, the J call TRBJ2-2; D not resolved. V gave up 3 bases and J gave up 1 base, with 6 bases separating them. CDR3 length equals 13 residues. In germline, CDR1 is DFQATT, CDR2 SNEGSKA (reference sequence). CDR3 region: CSASNGNTGELFF. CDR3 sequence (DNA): TGCAGTGCTAGTAACGGGAACACCGGGGAGCTGTTTTTT.

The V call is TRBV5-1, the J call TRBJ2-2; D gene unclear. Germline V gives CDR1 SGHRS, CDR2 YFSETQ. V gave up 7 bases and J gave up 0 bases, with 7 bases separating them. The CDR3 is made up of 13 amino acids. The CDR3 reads CASSTANTGELFF. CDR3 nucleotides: TGCGCCAGCTCTACAGCGAACACCGGGGAGCTGTTTTTT.

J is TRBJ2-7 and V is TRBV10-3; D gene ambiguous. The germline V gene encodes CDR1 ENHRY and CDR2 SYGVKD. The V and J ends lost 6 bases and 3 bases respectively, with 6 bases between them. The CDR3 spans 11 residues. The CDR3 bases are TGTGCCATCAGAACTAACTACGAGCAGTACTTC. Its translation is CAIRTNYEQYF.

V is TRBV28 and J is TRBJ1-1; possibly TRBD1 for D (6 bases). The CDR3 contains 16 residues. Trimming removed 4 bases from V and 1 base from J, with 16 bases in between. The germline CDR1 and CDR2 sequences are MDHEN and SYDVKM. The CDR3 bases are TGTGCCAGCAGTTCGTCCCTAGAGGGGGAGAACACTGAAGCTTTCTTT. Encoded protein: CASSSSLEGENTEAFF.

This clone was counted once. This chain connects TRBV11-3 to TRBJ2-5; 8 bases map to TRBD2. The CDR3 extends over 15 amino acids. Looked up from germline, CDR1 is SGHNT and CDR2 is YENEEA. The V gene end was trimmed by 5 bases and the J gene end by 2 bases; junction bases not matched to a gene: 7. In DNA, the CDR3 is TGTGCCAGCAGCGCCGGGGGGGAAGTTCAAGAGACCCAGTACTTC. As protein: CASSAGGEVQETQYF.

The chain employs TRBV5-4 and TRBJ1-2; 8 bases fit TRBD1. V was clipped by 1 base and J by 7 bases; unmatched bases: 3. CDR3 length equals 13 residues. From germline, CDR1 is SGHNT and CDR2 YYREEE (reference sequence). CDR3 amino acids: CASSLQGAGGYTF. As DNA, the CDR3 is TGTGCCAGCAGCTTGCAGGGGGCGGGTGGCTACACCTTC.

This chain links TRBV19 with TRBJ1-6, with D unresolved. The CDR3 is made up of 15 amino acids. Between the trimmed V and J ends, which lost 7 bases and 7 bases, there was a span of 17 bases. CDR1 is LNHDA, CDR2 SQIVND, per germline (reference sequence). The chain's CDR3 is CASTVKGWENSPLHF. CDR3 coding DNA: TGTGCCAGTACCGTGAAGGGTTGGGAGAATTCACCCCTCCACTTT.

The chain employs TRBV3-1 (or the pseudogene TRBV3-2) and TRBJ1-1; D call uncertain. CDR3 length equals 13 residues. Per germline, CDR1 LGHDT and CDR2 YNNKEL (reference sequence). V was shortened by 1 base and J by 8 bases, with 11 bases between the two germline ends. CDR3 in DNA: TGTGCCAGCAGCCAAGGAACCAGGTGGGAAGCTTTCTTT. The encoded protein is CASSQGTRWEAFF.

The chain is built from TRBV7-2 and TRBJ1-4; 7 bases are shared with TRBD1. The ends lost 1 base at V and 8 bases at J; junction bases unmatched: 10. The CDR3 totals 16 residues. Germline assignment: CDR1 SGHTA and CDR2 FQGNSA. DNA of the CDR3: TGTGCCAGCAGCTTAGAATCGACAGGGAGAGGGGAAAAACTGTTTTTT. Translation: CASSLESTGRGEKLFF.

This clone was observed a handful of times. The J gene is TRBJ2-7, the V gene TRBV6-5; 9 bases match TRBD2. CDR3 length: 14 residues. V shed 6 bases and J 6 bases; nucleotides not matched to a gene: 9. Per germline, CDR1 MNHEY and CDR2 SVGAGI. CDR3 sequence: CASRIAGGPSEQYF. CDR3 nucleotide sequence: TGTGCCAGCAGGATCGCGGGAGGGCCCTCCGAGCAGTACTTC.

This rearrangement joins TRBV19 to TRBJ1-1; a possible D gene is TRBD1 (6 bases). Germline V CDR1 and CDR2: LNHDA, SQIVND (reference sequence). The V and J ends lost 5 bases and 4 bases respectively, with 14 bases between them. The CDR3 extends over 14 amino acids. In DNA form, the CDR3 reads TGTGCCAGTAGTCCGGGGACATTGAGCACTGAAGCTTTCTTT. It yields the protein CASSPGTLSTEAFF.

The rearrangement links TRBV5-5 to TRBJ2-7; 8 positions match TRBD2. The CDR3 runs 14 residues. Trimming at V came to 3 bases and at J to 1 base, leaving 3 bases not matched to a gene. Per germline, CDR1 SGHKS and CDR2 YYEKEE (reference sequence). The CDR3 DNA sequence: TGTGCCAGCAGCTCCGGGACTAGTTCCTACGAGCAGTACTTC. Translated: CASSSGTSSYEQYF.

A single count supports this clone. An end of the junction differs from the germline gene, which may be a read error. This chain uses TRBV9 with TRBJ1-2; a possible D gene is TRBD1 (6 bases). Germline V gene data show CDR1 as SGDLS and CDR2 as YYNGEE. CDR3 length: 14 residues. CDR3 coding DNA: TGTGCCAGCAGCGTAACGACAGGTAACGATGGCTACACCTTC. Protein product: CASSVTTGNDGYTF.

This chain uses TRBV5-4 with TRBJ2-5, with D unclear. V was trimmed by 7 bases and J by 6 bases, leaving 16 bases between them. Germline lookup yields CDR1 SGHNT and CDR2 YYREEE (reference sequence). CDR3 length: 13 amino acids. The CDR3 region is CASHNRELQTQYF. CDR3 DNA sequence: TGTGCCAGCCATAACAGAGAATTGCAGACCCAGTACTTC.

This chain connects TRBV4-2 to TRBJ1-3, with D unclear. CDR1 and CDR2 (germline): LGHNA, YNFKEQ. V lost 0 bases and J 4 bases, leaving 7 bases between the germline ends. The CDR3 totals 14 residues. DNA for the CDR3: TGTGCCAGCAGCCAAGACCCCTTGGGAAACACCATATATTTT. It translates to CASSQDPLGNTIYF.

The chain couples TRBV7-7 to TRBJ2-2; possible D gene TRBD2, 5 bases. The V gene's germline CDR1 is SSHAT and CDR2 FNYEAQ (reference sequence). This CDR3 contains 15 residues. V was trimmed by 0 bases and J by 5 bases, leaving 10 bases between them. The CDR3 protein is CASSLAGVGTGELFF. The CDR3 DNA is TGTGCCAGCAGCTTAGCGGGAGTGGGGACCGGGGAGCTGTTTTTT.

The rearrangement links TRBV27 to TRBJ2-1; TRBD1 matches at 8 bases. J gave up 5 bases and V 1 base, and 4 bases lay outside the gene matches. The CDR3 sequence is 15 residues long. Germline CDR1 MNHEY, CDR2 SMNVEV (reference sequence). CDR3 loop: CASSLFGQGDNEQFF. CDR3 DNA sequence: TGTGCCAGCAGTTTATTCGGACAGGGAGACAATGAGCAGTTCTTC.

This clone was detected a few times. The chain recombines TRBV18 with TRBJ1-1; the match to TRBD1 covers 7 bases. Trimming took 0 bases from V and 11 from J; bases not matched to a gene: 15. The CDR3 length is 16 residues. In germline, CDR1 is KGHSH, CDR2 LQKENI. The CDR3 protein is CASSPPNPRDSGSAFF. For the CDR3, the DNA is TGTGCCAGCTCACCACCGAACCCCCGGGACAGTGGCTCGGCTTTCTTT.

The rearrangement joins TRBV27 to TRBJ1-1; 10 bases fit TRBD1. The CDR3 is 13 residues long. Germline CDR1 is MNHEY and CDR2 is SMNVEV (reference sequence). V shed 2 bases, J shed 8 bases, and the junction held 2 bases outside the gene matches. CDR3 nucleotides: TGTGCCAGCAGTTTAACGACAGGGGGCGAAGCTTTCTTT. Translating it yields CASSLTTGGEAFF.

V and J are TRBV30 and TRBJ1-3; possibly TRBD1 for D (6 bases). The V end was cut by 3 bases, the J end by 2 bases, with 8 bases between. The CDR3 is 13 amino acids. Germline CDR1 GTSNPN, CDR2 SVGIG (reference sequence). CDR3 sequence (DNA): TGTGCCTGGAGCCAGGGGACTGGAAACACCATATATTTT. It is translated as CAWSQGTGNTIYF.